These 32 T cell receptor beta chains were sequenced from one sample in a study of breast tumors, draining lymph nodes, adjacent tissues. The lymph nodes were axillary draining lymph nodes from breast cancer patients. TCRdb reprocessed the multiplex PCR reads via MiXCR and lists one record per CDR3 protein. The sample carries 150,000 to 200,000 distinct CDR3 sequences, about 33% recorded once. Source material: axillary lymph node tissue. These receptors were collected from a female donor with breast cancer. Some clones in this sample may be carry-over from other donors' samples.

The CDR3 here is CASSFLAGVQETQHF. CDR3 in DNA: TGTGCCAGCAGTTTCTTGGCGGGGGTACAAGAGACCCAGCATTTT. The chain has TRBV28 and TRBJ1-5, with TRBD1 as a possible D gene (5 bases). There are 15 residues in the CDR3. V lost 3 bases, J lost 11 bases, and 20 bases lay in between. Germline CDR1 MDHEN, CDR2 SYDVKM.

This clonotype has ten or more counts. The chain has TRBV7-2 and TRBJ2-7, with D unresolved. V was trimmed by 1 base and J by 3 bases, leaving 13 bases between them. This CDR3 region has 15 residues. From germline, CDR1 is SGHTA and CDR2 FQGNSA. The CDR3 reads CASSLGAGPSYEQYF. CDR3 nucleotides: TGTGCCAGCAGCTTAGGGGCAGGACCTAGCTACGAGCAGTACTTC.

Comment on this clonotype: At one end the junction does not follow the germline gene, possibly because of a read error. The rearrangement uses TRBV12-3 or TRBV12-4 and TRBJ2-2; D is unclear. This CDR3 region has 11 residues. The chain's CDR3 is CASGFTGELFF. The CDR3 bases are TGTGCCAGCGGTTTCACCGGGGAGCTGTTTTTT.

This clonotype was recorded a few times. This may come from a read error, since a much larger clone is one base off. This CDR3 fails to terminate in the conserved phenylalanine or tryptophan, so it likely reflects a read error. V usage is TRBV13 and J usage is TRBJ2-5; no firm D call. This CDR3 spans 12 amino acids. Germline V gene sequence: CDR1 PRHDT, CDR2 FYEKMQ (reference sequence). Between the trimmed V and J ends, which lost 5 bases and 7 bases, there was a span of 11 bases. CDR3: CASSPEPTTQYL. Here the CDR3 DNA reads TGTGCCAGCAGCCCCGAACCCACGACCCAGTACCTC.

This clonotype was found once. The rearrangement links TRBV7-3 to TRBJ2-2; 7 nucleotides agree with TRBD1. This CDR3 region has 16 residues. Germline loops: CDR1 SGHTA, CDR2 FQGTGA. Trimming at V came to 5 bases and at J to 2 bases, leaving 8 bases not matched to a gene. CDR3 loop: CASSPSGTVNTGELFF. In DNA form, the CDR3 reads TGTGCCAGCAGCCCATCCGGGACAGTCAACACCGGGGAGCTGTTTTTT.

The table lists this clonotype with many counts. This chain links TRBV6-5 with TRBJ1-4; D uncertain. Between the trimmed V and J ends, which lost 6 bases and 7 bases, there was a span of 12 bases. Germline loops: CDR1 MNHEY, CDR2 SVGAGI. The CDR3 has 13 amino acids. CDR3 sequence: CASRTSETEKLFF. CDR3 coding DNA: TGTGCCAGCAGGACATCGGAGACTGAAAAACTGTTTTTT.

This clonotype was seen more than once but under ten times. A much bigger clone sits one base away, suggesting this may be a read error. The rearrangement joins TRBV11-2 to TRBJ2-2, with D unclear. Deletions cut 3 bases from V and 3 bases from J, with 14 bases between. Per germline, CDR1 SGHAT and CDR2 FQNNGV. The CDR3 sequence is 16 residues long. In nucleotides, the CDR3 is TGTGCCAGCAGCTTCATCCCTGGGCCGGACACCGGGGAGCTGTTTTTT. Its translation: CASSFIPGPDTGELFF.

The V and J genes are TRBV28 and TRBJ1-1, with D uncertain. The CDR3 contains 12 residues. The V gene's germline CDR1 is MDHEN and CDR2 SYDVKM. V lost 6 bases to trimming and J lost 5 bases, with 10 bases between them. The CDR3 DNA is TGTGCCAGCAGGTTGGTGGGGACTGAAGCTTTCTTT. Translating it yields CASRLVGTEAFF.

The CDR3 sequence: CASSLRFGMMNTEAFF. CDR3 in DNA: TGTGCCAGCAGCCTTAGATTCGGGATGATGAACACTGAAGCTTTCTTT. V usage is TRBV7-9 and J usage is TRBJ1-1; no definite D call. CDR1 is SEHNR, CDR2 FQNEAQ, per germline (reference sequence). The V end was cut by 5 bases, the J end by 0 bases, with 16 bases between. The CDR3 runs to 16 residues.

The table lists this clonotype with a few counts. Written as DNA, the CDR3 is TGTGCCAGCAGTACGAGAAACACGGGAGGAAACGAGCAGTACTTC. It specifies CASSTRNTGGNEQYF. This chain connects TRBV28 to TRBJ2-7, with TRBD2 matching over 7 bases. The V segment lost 5 bases and the J segment 5 bases; nucleotides outside the gene matches: 12. Germline V gene data show CDR1 as MDHEN and CDR2 as SYDVKM. CDR3 length: 15 residues.

This clonotype has ten or more counts. As DNA, the CDR3 is TGTGCCAGCAGCTCCGGACGGTATGATTCACCCCTCCACTTT. This translates into CASSSGRYDSPLHF. This rearrangement joins TRBV7-6 to TRBJ1-6; D remains unclear. Deletions cut 4 bases from V and 8 bases from J, with 12 bases between. The CDR3 consists of 14 residues. Germline V gives CDR1 SGHVS, CDR2 FNYEAQ.

In this sample, this clonotype turned up many times. The chain recombines TRBV11-1 with TRBJ1-6, with D perhaps TRBD1 (6 bases). With 3 bases removed from V and 10 bases from J, the gap between germline ends came to 16 bases. The CDR3 extends over 15 amino acids. The V gene's germline CDR1 is SGHAT and CDR2 FQDESV (reference sequence). CDR3 sequence: CASSLQGNLGSPLHF. DNA of the CDR3: TGTGCCAGCAGCTTGCAGGGGAATTTAGGCTCACCCCTCCACTTT.

This clonotype was found many times. The V call is TRBV25-1, the J call TRBJ2-5; the D gene is possibly TRBD2 (6 bases). V was cut by 1 base and J by 2 bases, with 14 bases left in between. This CDR3 spans 16 amino acids. Germline lookup yields CDR1 MGHDK and CDR2 SYGVNS. The CDR3 loop is CASSEWGGGLQETQYF. CDR3 DNA: TGTGCCAGCAGTGAATGGGGAGGCGGCCTTCAAGAGACCCAGTACTTC.

This clonotype was recorded at least ten times. The rearrangement uses TRBV9 and TRBJ2-5; no definite D call. The CDR3 length is 17 residues. Germline assignment: CDR1 SGDLS and CDR2 YYNGEE. Trimming left V 2 bases short and J 4 bases short, with 21 bases between. CDR3 sequence reads: CASSVPSAAAGTETQYF. Here the CDR3 DNA reads TGTGCCAGCAGCGTGCCATCGGCGGCGGCCGGCACAGAGACCCAGTACTTC.

This clonotype occurred many times. The rearrangement uses TRBV4-1 and TRBJ2-6, with 11 bases aligning to TRBD1. CDR3 length equals 18 residues. CDR1 and CDR2 (germline): MGHRA, YSYEKL. V lost 1 base, J lost 3 bases, and 5 bases stayed unmatched. As DNA, the CDR3 is TGCGCCAGCAGCCAAGCCGGACAGGGGGCTTTTGGGGCCAACGTCCTGACTTTC. This translates into CASSQAGQGAFGANVLTF.

As to this clonotype: The junction departs from the called germline gene at one end, perhaps through a read error. The chain carries TRBV6-5 and TRBJ2-1; TRBD1 might be the D (5 bases). CDR1 and CDR2 from the germline V gene are MNHEY and SVGAGI. The CDR3 contains 18 residues. CDR3 DNA sequence: TGTGCCAGCAGTCACTCACCACGAGCAAGGGGCAACAACAATGAGCAGTTCTTC. Encoded protein: CASSHSPRARGNNNEQFF.

This clonotype was counted many times. The J gene is TRBJ1-6, the V gene TRBV28, with D possibly TRBD1 on 6 matching bases. The CDR3 consists of 15 residues. Germline-derived CDR1 and CDR2 are MDHEN and SYDVKM. The germline V and J ends were trimmed by 5 bases and 9 bases, with 17 bases remaining between them. The CDR3: CASSPGTTRGSPLHF. The DNA of the CDR3 is TGTGCCAGCAGTCCCGGGACAACGCGGGGTTCACCCCTCCACTTT.

This clonotype was detected many times. The rearrangement links TRBV20-1 to TRBJ2-3; TRBD2 agrees at 8 bases. Trimming at V came to 2 bases and at J to 3 bases, leaving 10 bases not matched to a gene. From germline, CDR1 is DFQATT and CDR2 SNEGSKA (reference sequence). CDR3 size: 16 residues. The DNA for the CDR3 is TGCAGTGCTAGATCTATTGTAGCGGGGAGTACAGATACGCAGTATTTT. Its translation: CSARSIVAGSTDTQYF.

With respect to this clonotype: Mismatch with germline at one junction end may stem from a read error. The chain carries TRBV7-9 and TRBJ1-6; tentatively, D is TRBD1 (6 bases). CDR3 length: 13 residues. From germline, CDR1 is SEHNR and CDR2 FQNEAQ (reference sequence). The CDR3 sequence: CASSPSGGGADLF. CDR3 bases: TGTGCCAGCAGCCCGTCTGGGGGGGGGGCCGATCTCTTT.

This clonotype was seen repeatedly, ten times or more. The chain uses TRBV30 and TRBJ2-1; the match to TRBD2 covers 16 bases. The V gene end was trimmed by 1 base and the J gene end by 7 bases; junction bases not matched to a gene: 4. Germline loops: CDR1 GTSNPN, CDR2 SVGIG (reference sequence). The CDR3 runs to 16 residues. The chain's CDR3 is CAWSALGLAGGNEQFF. In DNA form, the CDR3 reads TGTGCCTGGAGTGCTTTGGGACTAGCGGGGGGGAATGAGCAGTTCTTC.

The table lists this clonotype with many counts. The V gene is TRBV7-2, the J gene TRBJ2-1, with D possibly TRBD1 on 5 matching bases. The CDR3 extends over 16 amino acids. CDR1 and CDR2 from the germline V gene are SGHTA and FQGNSA. The V end lost 3 bases, the J end lost 0 bases, and 12 bases lay between the germline ends. The DNA for the CDR3 is TGTGCCAGCAGCTTCTGGGGCGCGACCTCCTACAATGAGCAGTTCTTC. Protein product: CASSFWGATSYNEQFF. Full variable domain (outside the CDR3, taken from reference TRBV7-2 and TRBJ2-1): GAGVSQSPSNKVTEKGKDVELRCDPISGHTALYWYRQSLGQGLEFLIYFQGNSAPDKSGLPSDRFSAERTGGSVSTLTIQRTQQEDSAVYLCASSFWGATSYNEQFFGPGTRLTVL.

This clonotype was recorded many times. This CDR3 is CASSTGLAGGAGELFF. In DNA form, the CDR3 reads TGTGCCAGTAGTACCGGACTAGCGGGGGGCGCCGGGGAGCTGTTTTTT. The gene calls are TRBV19 and TRBJ2-2, with 14 nucleotides matching TRBD2. Germline V gene lookup returns CDR1 LNHDA and CDR2 SQIVND (reference sequence). CDR3 length: 16 amino acids. V dropped 4 bases and J dropped 6; count of bases not matched to a gene: 4.

The chain has TRBV7-6 and TRBJ1-4; 7 bases line up with TRBD1. The V segment lost 5 bases and the J segment 5 bases; nucleotides outside the gene matches: 8. The V gene's germline CDR1 is SGHVS and CDR2 FNYEAQ. The length of the CDR3 is 15 residues. CDR3 amino acids: CASSRSETGNEKLFF. The CDR3 bases are TGTGCCAGCAGCCGCAGTGAGACAGGGAATGAAAAACTGTTTTTT. Drawing the rest from reference TRBV7-6 and TRBJ1-4, the complete variable domain is GAGVSQSPRYKVTKRGQDVALRCDPISGHVSLYWYRQALGQGPEFLTYFNYEAQQDKSGLPNDRFSAERPEGSISTLTIQRTEQRDSAMYRCASSRSETGNEKLFFGSGTQLSVL.

The J gene is TRBJ1-5, the V gene TRBV19, with TRBD1 matching over 7 bases. The germline V gene has CDR1 LNHDA and CDR2 SQIVND (reference sequence). V lost 7 bases to trimming and J lost 7 bases; unmatched junction nucleotides: 13. This CDR3 is built from 15 residues. The CDR3 sequence: CASTQDREEGQPQHF. The CDR3 nucleotides read TGTGCCAGTACCCAAGACAGGGAAGAGGGCCAGCCCCAGCATTTT.

This clonotype appeared many times. The chain carries TRBV19 and TRBJ2-6, with a tentative D call TRBD2 (6 bases). Germline V gene data show CDR1 as LNHDA and CDR2 as SQIVND (reference sequence). The V gene lost 7 bases and the J gene lost 1 base, with 14 bases spanning the gap. The CDR3 runs to 16 residues. CDR3 coding DNA: TGTGCCAGTACTGGGGGGTCGGGGTCTGGGGCCAACGTCCTGACTTTC. Amino acid sequence: CASTGGSGSGANVLTF.

Turning to this clonotype: One junction end does not reproduce the germline sequence, and a read error may be involved. The rearrangement links TRBV9 to TRBJ1-3; the match to TRBD1 covers 9 bases. This CDR3 has 17 residues. Germline V CDR1 and CDR2: SGDLS, YYNGEE. The CDR3 here is CASSVTQRTGAGTTICF. DNA of the CDR3: TGTGCCAGCAGCGTAACTCAGCGGACAGGGGCGGGAACCACCATATGTTTT.

Ten or more counts support this clonotype. V and J are TRBV29-1 and TRBJ2-7, with D hard to call. In germline, CDR1 is SQVTM, CDR2 ANQGSEA. The CDR3 length is 12 residues. V lost 5 bases, J lost 4 bases, and 12 bases lay in between. In nucleotides, the CDR3 is TGCAGCGTTATGACGCGAATTTACGAGCAGTACTTC. Translating it yields CSVMTRIYEQYF.

This clonotype has at least ten counts. The genes are TRBV19 and TRBJ2-1, with 14 nucleotides matching TRBD2. The V gene's germline CDR1 is LNHDA and CDR2 SQIVND (reference sequence). The V segment lost 1 base and the J segment 6 bases; nucleotides outside the gene matches: 8. The CDR3 consists of 18 residues. This CDR3 reads CASSIGRLGTSGSNEQFF. DNA of the CDR3: TGTGCCAGTAGTATAGGTCGACTCGGGACTAGCGGGAGCAATGAGCAGTTCTTC.

About this clonotype itself: The junction does not match germline at one end; this may be a read error. The rearrangement joins TRBV2 to TRBJ2-3; no reliable D call. Germline V gene sequence: CDR1 SNHLY, CDR2 FYNNEI. The CDR3 length is 14 residues. The CDR3 is CASRLATSTDTQCF. CDR3 in DNA: TGTGCCAGCCGACTGGCGACAAGCACAGATACGCAGTGTTTT.

In its sample, this clonotype was seen a few times. The J gene is TRBJ2-3, the V gene TRBV20-1, with a tentative D call TRBD2 (5 bases). V was clipped by 0 bases and J by 2 bases, with 12 bases between them. The CDR3 length is 15 residues. Germline loops: CDR1 DFQATT, CDR2 SNEGSKA (reference sequence). The CDR3 loop reads CSARDNPSNTDTQYF. The DNA of the CDR3 is TGCAGTGCTAGAGATAACCCTAGCAACACAGATACGCAGTATTTT.

This clonotype appeared many times. The chain couples TRBV30 to TRBJ1-5, with a possible D match to TRBD1 (6 bases). The germline CDR1 and CDR2 sequences are GTSNPN and SVGIG (reference sequence). The CDR3 loop spans 15 amino acids. Trimming removed 0 bases at V and 0 bases at J, with 9 bases between. Here the CDR3 DNA reads TGTGCCTGGAGTGTAGGGGGGAGTAGCAATCAGCCCCAGCATTTT. This gives the protein CAWSVGGSSNQPQHF.

V gene TRBV6-5 combines with J gene TRBJ2-7; 8 nucleotides match TRBD1. Germline V gives CDR1 MNHEY, CDR2 SVGAGI. The J segment lost 0 bases and the V segment lost 7 bases, leaving 8 bases of the junction unmatched. CDR3 size: 15 residues. The chain's CDR3 is CASIIGDRSSYEQYF. CDR3 coding DNA: TGTGCCAGCATCATAGGGGACAGGAGCTCCTACGAGCAGTACTTC.